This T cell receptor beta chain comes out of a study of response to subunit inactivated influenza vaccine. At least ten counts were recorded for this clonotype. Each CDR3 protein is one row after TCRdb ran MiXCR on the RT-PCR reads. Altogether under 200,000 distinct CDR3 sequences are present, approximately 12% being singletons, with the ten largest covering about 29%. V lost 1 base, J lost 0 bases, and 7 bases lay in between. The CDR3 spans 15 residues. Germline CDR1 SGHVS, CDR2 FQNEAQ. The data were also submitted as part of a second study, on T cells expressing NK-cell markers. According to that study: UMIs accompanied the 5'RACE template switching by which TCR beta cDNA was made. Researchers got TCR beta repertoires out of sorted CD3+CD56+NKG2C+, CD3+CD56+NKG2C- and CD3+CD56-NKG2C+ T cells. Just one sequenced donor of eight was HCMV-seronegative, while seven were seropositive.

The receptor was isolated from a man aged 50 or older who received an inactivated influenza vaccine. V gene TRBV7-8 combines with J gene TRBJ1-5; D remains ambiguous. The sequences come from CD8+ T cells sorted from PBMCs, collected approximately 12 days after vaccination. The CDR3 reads CASSLGPRSNQPQHF. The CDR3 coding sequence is TGTGCCAGCAGCTTAGGTCCGCGTAGCAATCAGCCCCAGCATTTT.